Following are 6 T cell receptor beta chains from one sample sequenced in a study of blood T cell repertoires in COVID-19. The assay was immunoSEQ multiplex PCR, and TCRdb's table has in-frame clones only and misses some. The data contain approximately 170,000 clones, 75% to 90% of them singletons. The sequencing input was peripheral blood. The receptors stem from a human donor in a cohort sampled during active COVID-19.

This chain's CDR3 is CNAGVDTEAFF. The DNA for the CDR3 is TGCAATGCAGGGGTCGACACTGAAGCTTTCTTT. The V and J genes are TRBV29-1 and TRBJ1-1, with a possible D match to TRBD1 (6 bases). Germline V gene data show CDR1 as SQVTM and CDR2 as ANQGSEA. This CDR3 has 11 amino acids.

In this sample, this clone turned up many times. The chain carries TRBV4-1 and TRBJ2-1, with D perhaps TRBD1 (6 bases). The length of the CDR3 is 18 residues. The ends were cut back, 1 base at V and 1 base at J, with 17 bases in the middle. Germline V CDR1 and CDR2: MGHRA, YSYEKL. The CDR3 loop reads CASSQGPQGGNSYNEQFF. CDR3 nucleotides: TGCGCCAGCAGCCAAGGGCCACAGGGTGGGAATTCCTACAATGAGCAGTTCTTC.

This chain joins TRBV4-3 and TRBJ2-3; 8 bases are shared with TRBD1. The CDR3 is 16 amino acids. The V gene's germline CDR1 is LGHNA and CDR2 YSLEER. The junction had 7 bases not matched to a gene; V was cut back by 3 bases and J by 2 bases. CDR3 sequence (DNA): TGCGCCAGCAGCCATCGCGGACAGGGAACCACAGATACGCAGTATTTT. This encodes CASSHRGQGTTDTQYF.

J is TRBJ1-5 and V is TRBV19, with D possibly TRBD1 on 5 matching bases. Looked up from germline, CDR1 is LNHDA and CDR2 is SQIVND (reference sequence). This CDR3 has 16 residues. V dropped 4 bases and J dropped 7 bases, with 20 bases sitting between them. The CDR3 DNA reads TGTGCCAGTAGTAATGTTTGGGGGGATCTGCGGCAGCCCCAGCATTTT. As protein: CASSNVWGDLRQPQHF.

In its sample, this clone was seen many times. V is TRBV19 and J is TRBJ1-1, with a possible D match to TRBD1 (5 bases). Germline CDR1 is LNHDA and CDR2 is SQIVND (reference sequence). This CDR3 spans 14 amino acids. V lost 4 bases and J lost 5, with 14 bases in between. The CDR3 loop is CASSRGDGRTEAFF. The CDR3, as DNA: TGTGCCAGTAGTAGGGGGGATGGTAGGACTGAAGCTTTCTTT.

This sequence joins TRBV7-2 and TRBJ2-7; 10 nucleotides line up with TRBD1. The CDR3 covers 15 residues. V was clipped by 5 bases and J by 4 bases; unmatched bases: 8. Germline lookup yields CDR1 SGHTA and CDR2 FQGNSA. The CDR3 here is CASSPRWGQGYEQYF. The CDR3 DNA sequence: TGTGCCAGCAGCCCAAGGTGGGGACAGGGGTACGAGCAGTACTTC.